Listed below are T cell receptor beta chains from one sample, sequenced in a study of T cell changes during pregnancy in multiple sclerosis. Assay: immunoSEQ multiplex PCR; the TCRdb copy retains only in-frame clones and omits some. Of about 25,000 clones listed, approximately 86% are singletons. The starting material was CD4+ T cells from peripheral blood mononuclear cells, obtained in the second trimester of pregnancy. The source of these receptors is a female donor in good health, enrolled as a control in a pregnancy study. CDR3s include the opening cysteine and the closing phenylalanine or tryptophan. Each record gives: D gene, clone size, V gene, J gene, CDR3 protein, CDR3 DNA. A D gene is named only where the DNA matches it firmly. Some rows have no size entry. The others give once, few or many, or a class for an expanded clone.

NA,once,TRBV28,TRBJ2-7,CASSPGGEQYF,TGTGCCAGCAGCCCCGGTGGCGAGCAGTACTTC
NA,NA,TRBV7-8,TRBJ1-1,CASSLGHRAEAKVGAFF,TGTGCCAGCAGCTTAGGCCACAGGGCGGAGGCAAAAGTAGGAGCTTTCTTT
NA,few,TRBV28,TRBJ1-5,CACRGEGGEPQHF,TGTGCCTGCCGGGGGGAGGGTGGTGAGCCCCAGCATTTT
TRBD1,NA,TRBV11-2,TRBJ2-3,CASSLDFFRGRITDTQYF,TGTGCCAGCAGCTTAGATTTCTTTAGGGGGCGAATCACAGATACGCAGTATTTT
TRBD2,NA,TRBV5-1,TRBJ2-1,CASSSLAGAGEQFF,TGCGCCAGCAGCTCCCTAGCGGGAGCGGGGGAGCAGTTCTTC
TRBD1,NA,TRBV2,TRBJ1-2,CASSVPGQVLTNGYTF,TGTGCCAGCAGTGTACCGGGACAGGTCCTAACAAACGGCTACACCTTC
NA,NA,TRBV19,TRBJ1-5,CATSLGTPDQPQHF,TGTGCCACCTCGCTCGGGACACCGGATCAGCCCCAGCATTTT
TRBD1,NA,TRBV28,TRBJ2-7,CASSLWGQGAVEQYF,TGTGCCAGCAGTCTCTGGGGACAGGGGGCTGTCGAGCAGTACTTC
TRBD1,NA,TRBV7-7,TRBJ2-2,CASSLGTANTGELFF,TGTGCCAGCAGCTTGGGGACAGCGAACACCGGGGAGCTGTTTTTT
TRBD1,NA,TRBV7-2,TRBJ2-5,CASSPDRAVQETQYF,TGTGCCAGCAGCCCGGACAGGGCGGTACAAGAGACCCAGTACTTC
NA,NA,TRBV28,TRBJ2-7,CASSLFPSYEQYF,TGTGCCAGCAGTTTATTTCCTTCGTACGAGCAGTACTTC
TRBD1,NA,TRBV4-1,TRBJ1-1,CASSQDPLSRGPTEAFF,TGCGCCAGCAGCCAAGATCCCCTGAGCAGGGGGCCCACTGAAGCTTTCTTT
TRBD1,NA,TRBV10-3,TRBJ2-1,CAISPGQGRNEQFF,TGTGCCATCAGTCCTGGACAGGGACGAAATGAGCAGTTCTTC
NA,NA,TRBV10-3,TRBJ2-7,CAISESATSGEQYF,TGTGCCATCAGTGAGTCCGCAACCTCGGGGGAGCAGTACTTC
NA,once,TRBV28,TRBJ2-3,CASSLMGDTQYF,TGTGCCAGCAGTTTAATGGGCGATACGCAGTATTTT
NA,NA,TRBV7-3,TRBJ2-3,CASSLSGGLADTQYF,TGTGCCAGCAGCTTAAGCGGCGGCCTAGCGGATACGCAGTATTTT
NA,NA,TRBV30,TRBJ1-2,CAWSVQNYGYTF,TGTGCCTGGAGTGTACAAAACTATGGCTACACCTTC
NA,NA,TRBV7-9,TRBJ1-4,CASRGRGLQMGEKLFF,TGTGCCAGCAGGGGTCGCGGGCTTCAGATGGGGGAAAAACTGTTTTTT
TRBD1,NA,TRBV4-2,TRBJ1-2,CASSQSTGSNYGYTF,TGTGCCAGCAGCCAGTCGACAGGGTCTAACTATGGCTACACCTTC
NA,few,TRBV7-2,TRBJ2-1,CASSLVAGDNEQFF,TGTGCCAGCAGCTTAGTGGCAGGGGATAATGAGCAGTTCTTC
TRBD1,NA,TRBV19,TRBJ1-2,CASSIGTGKGYTF,TGTGCCAGTAGTATAGGGACAGGGAAGGGCTACACCTTC
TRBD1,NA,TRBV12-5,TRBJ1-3,CASGVGQGTSGNTIYF,TGTGCTAGTGGTGTGGGACAGGGGACGTCTGGAAACACCATATATTTT
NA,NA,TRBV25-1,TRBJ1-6,CASSDSSYNSPLHF,TGTGCCAGCAGTGACAGCTCCTATAATTCACCCCTCCACTTT
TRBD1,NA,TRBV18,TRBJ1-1,CASSPGQGGHLTEAFF,TGTGCCAGCTCCCCGGGACAGGGGGGGCACTTAACTGAAGCTTTCTTT
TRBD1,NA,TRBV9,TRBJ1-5,CASSVGDRDNQPQHF,TGTGCCAGCAGCGTAGGGGACAGGGATAATCAGCCCCAGCATTTT
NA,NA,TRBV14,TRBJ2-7,CASSPRIPSYEQYF,TGTGCCAGCAGCCCGCGGATCCCGTCCTACGAGCAGTACTTC
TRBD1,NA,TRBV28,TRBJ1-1,CASTVRTGMNTEAFF,TGTGCCAGCACCGTCCGGACAGGGATGAACACTGAAGCTTTCTTT
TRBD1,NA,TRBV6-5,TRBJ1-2,CATLDRESSGYTF,TGTGCCACCTTAGACAGGGAGTCCTCTGGCTACACCTTC
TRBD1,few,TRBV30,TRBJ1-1,CAWSPGQVMNTEAFF,TGTGCCTGGAGTCCTGGACAGGTAATGAACACTGAAGCTTTCTTT